This T cell receptor (beta chain) emerged from a study of cytomegalovirus exposure and HLA in healthy donors. V shed 7 bases and J shed 4 bases, with 10 bases lying between them. The CDR3 is made up of 12 amino acids. Germline V CDR1 and CDR2: MDHEN, SYDVKM. The PCR used 60 Vbeta and 13 Jbeta primers. The protocol was immunoSEQ multiplex PCR, while the TCRdb copy is restricted to in-frame clones and leaves out a portion. The sample shows roughly 100,000 clones, 70% to 80% of them seen only once. At collection, donors were nominally healthy, but unrecorded immune exposures were probable. The clonotype originates from a man in his 60s in good health and CMV-seronegative. The sample comprised PBMCs. J is TRBJ1-2 and V is TRBV28; D remains ambiguous. The DNA of the CDR3 is TGTGCCAGCACCACGGTTGGCTATGGCTACACCTTC. It specifies CASTTVGYGYTF.